A single T cell receptor (beta chain) is shown here with its context. What antigen it recognizes has not been identified. Base-call qualities are not available, and no considerably larger clone is one nucleotide away. Per the germline V gene (reference sequence), LNHDA is the CDR1 and SQIVND is the CDR2. Trimmed from V: 5 bases; trimmed from J: 5 bases; junction bases lacking a gene match: 5. Spanning cysteine to phenylalanine, the CDR3 consists of 13 amino acids. Solely the CDR3 DNA is kept, with 39 bases framed from the first base. The library was generated by the immunoSEQ multiplex PCR assay. On the authors' methods: Shannon entropy, which accounts for clonal size distribution, was used to quantify repertoire diversity. The Gini-Simpson index (Simpson_1-D) served as the measure of how unequally clonotypes were distributed. The table comes from immuneACCESS by way of TCRdb, which keeps in-frame sequences with V and J called. Part of the clones is missing from these tables; in studies checked, under half for an unresolved V gene and the rest for unknown reasons. V and J calls and clone size are copied from that table; D and trimming were computed from the DNA. The sample includes roughly 6,900 clones, with 83% observed a single time. Around 4% of the sample belongs to the ten largest clones.

Prior to TRB sequencing, T-cell subsets (conventional T cells, CD8+ T cells, regulatory T cells, T follicular helper cells) were sorted. The sample originates from a study of stem cell transplantation in POMP-related autoinflammatory disease (dated by TCRdb to the early 2020s). Broadly, across the study: The study hypothesized that defective thymoproteasomes impair MHC class I-dependent CD8+ T-cell differentiation and positive selection, skewing the TRB repertoire. The effect of POMP deficiency on T-cell receptor beta repertoire diversity and CDR3 characteristics was assessed by high-throughput TRB sequencing.

What the authors observed across the whole study: In PRAID patients, the trend toward lower diversity and increased clonality reached statistical significance only for regulatory T cells. PRAID patients showed a restricted number of unique TRB V-J gene pairings. Across all analyzed T-cell subsets, PRAID patients tended toward lower TRB diversity and higher clonality.

This sequence was found in a human donor in good health. The chain is made from TRBV19 and TRBJ1-1; 7 junctional bases match TRBD1. The sample comprised a CXCR5-defined cell subset from PBMCs. The CDR3 protein is CASSPRGFTEAFF. The DNA sequence follows: TGTGCCAGTAGTCCCAGGGGGTTTACTGAAGCTTTCTTT.